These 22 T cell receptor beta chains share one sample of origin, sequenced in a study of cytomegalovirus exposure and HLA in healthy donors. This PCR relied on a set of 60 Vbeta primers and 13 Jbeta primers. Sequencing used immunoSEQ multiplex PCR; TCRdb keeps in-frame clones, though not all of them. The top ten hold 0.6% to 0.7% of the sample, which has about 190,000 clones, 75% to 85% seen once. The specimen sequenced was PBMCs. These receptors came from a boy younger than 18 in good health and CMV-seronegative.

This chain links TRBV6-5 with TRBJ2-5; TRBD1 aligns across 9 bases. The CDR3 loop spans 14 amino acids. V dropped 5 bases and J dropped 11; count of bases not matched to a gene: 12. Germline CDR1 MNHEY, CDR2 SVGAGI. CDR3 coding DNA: TGTGCCAGCAGTCCTCTGGGACAGGGAGACAAGCAGTACTTC. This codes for CASSPLGQGDKQYF.

CDR3 sequence reads: CASSLRTGEGTDTQYF. The CDR3 DNA follows: TGTGCCAGCAGCTTACGGACAGGGGAGGGGACAGATACGCAGTATTTT. The V call is TRBV5-5, the J call TRBJ2-3; TRBD1 matches 9 bases. The CDR3 sequence is 16 residues long. Germline values: CDR1 SGHKS, CDR2 YYEKEE (reference sequence). Germline trimming cut 2 bases from V and 3 bases from J; bases unmatched to any gene: 7.

The CDR3 nucleotides are TGTGCCAGCAGTGGCCGGACAGGGGGGAATTCACCCCTCCACTTT. This codes for CASSGRTGGNSPLHF. The genes are TRBV2 and TRBJ1-6; 10 nucleotides align to TRBD1. This CDR3 region has 15 residues. The germline V gene encodes CDR1 SNHLY and CDR2 FYNNEI. Trimming at V came to 4 bases and at J to 7 bases, leaving 4 bases not matched to a gene.

The CDR3 here is CASSLLLFGVLAKNIQYF. The CDR3, as DNA: TGTGCCAGCAGCTTATTGTTGTTCGGGGTCCTAGCCAAAAACATTCAGTACTTC. The chain recombines TRBV11-1 with TRBJ2-4, with D perhaps TRBD2 (5 bases). Germline V gene sequence: CDR1 SGHAT, CDR2 FQDESV (reference sequence). The CDR3 is 18 amino acids. Trimming cost V 2 bases and J 0 bases, with 17 bases left between them. Together with reference TRBV11-1 and TRBJ2-4, the CDR3 gives the full variable domain: EAEVAQSPRYKITEKSQAVAFWCDPISGHATLYWYRQILGQGPELLVQFQDESVVDDSQLPKDRFSAERLKGVDSTLKIQPAELGDSAMYLCASSLLLFGVLAKNIQYFGAGTRLSVL.

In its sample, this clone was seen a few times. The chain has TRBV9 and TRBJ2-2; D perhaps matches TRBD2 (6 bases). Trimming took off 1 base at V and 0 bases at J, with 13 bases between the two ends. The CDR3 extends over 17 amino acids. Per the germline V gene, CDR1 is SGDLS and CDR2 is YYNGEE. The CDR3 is CASSVYVGGANTGELFF. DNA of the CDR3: TGTGCCAGCAGCGTATATGTGGGAGGAGCGAACACCGGGGAGCTGTTTTTT.

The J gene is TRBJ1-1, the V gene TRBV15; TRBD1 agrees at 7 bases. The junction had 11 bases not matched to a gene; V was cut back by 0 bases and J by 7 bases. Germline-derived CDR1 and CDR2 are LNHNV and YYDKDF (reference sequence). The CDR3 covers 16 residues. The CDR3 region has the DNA TGTGCCACCAGCAGAGATGCAGGCAGGGGGTTTGATGAAGCTTTCTTT. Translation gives CATSRDAGRGFDEAFF.

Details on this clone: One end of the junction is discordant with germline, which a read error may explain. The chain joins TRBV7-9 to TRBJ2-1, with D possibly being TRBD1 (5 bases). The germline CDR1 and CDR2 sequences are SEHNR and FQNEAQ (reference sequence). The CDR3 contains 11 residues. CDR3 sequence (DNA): TGTTCCAGCTTAGAAGGGGCAGAGCAGTTCTTC. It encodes CSSLEGAEQFF.

CDR3 nucleotide sequence: TGCGCCAGCAGCCAAGATAGGGGGCCGGGTCAGCCCCAGCATTTT. It is translated as CASSQDRGPGQPQHF. The J gene is TRBJ1-5, the V gene TRBV4-1; 7 bases are a match to TRBD1. Germline loops: CDR1 MGHRA, CDR2 YSYEKL. The V gene end was trimmed by 0 bases and the J gene end by 6 bases; junction bases not matched to a gene: 5. CDR3 size: 15 residues.

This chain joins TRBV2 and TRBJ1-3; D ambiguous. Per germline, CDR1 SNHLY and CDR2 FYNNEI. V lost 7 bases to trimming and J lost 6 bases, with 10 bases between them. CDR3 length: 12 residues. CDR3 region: CASNRELNTIYF. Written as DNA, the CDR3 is TGTGCCAGCAATAGGGAGTTAAACACCATATATTTT.

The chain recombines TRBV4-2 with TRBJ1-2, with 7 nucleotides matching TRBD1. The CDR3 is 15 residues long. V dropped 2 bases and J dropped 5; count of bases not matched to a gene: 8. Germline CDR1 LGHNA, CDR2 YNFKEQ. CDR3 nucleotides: TGTGCCAGCAGCCAAAGAGACAGGGCTTTTTATGGCTACACCTTC. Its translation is CASSQRDRAFYGYTF.

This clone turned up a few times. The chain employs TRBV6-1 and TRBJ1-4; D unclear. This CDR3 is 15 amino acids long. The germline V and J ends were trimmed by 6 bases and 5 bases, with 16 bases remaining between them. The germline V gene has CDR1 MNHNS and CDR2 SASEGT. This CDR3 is CASRNSGASNEKLFF. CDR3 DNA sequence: TGTGCCAGCAGAAATAGCGGCGCCTCAAATGAAAAACTGTTTTTT.

DNA of the CDR3: TGTGCCAGCAGCTTACCGACATTACTCTCTGGAAACACCATATATTTT. It codes for CASSLPTLLSGNTIYF. The J gene is TRBJ1-3, the V gene TRBV11-3; D gene unclear. V was trimmed by 2 bases and J by 0 bases, leaving 11 bases between them. Germline CDR1 reads SGHNT; CDR2 reads YENEEA. The CDR3 extends over 16 amino acids.

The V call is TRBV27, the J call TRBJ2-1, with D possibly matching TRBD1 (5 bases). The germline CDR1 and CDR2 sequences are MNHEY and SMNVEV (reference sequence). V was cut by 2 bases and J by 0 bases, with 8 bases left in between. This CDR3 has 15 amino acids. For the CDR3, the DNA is TGTGCCAGCAGTTTAAACAGGTACTCCTACAATGAGCAGTTCTTC. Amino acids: CASSLNRYSYNEQFF.

The CDR3 here is CASSLEGANTEAFF. The CDR3 DNA follows: TGTGCCAGCAGCTTAGAGGGGGCGAACACTGAAGCTTTCTTT. V and J are TRBV7-8 and TRBJ1-1, with 7 bases aligning to TRBD1. CDR3 length equals 14 residues. V gave up 1 base and J gave up 1 base; unmatched junction bases: 0. Germline V CDR1 and CDR2: SGHVS, FQNEAQ.

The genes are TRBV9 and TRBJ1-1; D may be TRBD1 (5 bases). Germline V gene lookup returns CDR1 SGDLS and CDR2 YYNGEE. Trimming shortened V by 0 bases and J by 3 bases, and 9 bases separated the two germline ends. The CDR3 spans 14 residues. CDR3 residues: CASSVDQGHTEAFF. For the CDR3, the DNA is TGTGCCAGCAGCGTAGACCAGGGTCACACTGAAGCTTTCTTT.

The CDR3 protein is CASSAGLAGAGGTDTQYF. CDR3 nucleotides: TGTGCCAGCAGCGCCGGACTAGCGGGGGCCGGGGGCACAGATACGCAGTATTTT. The rearrangement links TRBV7-2 to TRBJ2-3, with 13 positions matching TRBD2. Germline CDR1 is SGHTA and CDR2 is FQGNSA. The V gene end was trimmed by 5 bases and the J gene end by 1 base; junction bases not matched to a gene: 9. The length of the CDR3 is 18 residues.

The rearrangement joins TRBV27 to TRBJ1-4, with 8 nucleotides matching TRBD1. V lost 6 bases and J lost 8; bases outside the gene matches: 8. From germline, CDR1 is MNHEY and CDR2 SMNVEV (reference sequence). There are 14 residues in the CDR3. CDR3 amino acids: CASSYQGADEKLFF. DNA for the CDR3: TGTGCCAGCAGCTATCAGGGGGCAGACGAAAAACTGTTTTTT.

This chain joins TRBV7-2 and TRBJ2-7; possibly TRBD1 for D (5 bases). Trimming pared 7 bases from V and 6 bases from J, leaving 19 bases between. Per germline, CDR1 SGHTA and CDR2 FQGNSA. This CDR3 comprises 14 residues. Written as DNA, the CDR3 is TGTGCCAGCACCACTCCCCGGACACGCGGCGAGCAGTACTTC. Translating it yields CASTTPRTRGEQYF.

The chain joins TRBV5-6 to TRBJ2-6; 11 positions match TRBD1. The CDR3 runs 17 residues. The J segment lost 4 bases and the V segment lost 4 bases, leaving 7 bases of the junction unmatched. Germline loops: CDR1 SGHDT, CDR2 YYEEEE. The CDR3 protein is CASSPGTGGRGANVLTF. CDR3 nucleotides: TGTGCCAGCAGCCCGGGGACAGGGGGACGCGGGGCCAACGTCCTGACTTTC.

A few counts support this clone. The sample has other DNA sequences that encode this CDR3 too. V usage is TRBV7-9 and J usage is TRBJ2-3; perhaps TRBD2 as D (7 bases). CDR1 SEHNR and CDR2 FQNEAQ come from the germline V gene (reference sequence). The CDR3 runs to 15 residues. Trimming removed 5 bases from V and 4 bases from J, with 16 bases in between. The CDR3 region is CASSPRRGLPDTQYF. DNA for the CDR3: TGTGCCAGCAGCCCTAGGCGGGGGCTTCCAGATACGCAGTATTTT.

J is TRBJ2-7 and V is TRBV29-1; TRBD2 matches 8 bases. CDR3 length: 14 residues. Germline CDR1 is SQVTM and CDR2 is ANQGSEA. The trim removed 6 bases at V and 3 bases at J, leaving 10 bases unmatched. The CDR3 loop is CSVGERGRLYEQYF. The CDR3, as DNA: TGCAGCGTGGGCGAGCGGGGGCGGCTCTACGAGCAGTACTTC.

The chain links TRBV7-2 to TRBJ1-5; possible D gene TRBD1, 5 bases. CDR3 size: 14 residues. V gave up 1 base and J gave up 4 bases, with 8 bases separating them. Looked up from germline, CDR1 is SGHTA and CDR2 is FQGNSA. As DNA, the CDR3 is TGTGCCAGCAGCTTAGGGGGGGTGAATCAGCCCCAGCATTTT. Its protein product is CASSLGGVNQPQHF.